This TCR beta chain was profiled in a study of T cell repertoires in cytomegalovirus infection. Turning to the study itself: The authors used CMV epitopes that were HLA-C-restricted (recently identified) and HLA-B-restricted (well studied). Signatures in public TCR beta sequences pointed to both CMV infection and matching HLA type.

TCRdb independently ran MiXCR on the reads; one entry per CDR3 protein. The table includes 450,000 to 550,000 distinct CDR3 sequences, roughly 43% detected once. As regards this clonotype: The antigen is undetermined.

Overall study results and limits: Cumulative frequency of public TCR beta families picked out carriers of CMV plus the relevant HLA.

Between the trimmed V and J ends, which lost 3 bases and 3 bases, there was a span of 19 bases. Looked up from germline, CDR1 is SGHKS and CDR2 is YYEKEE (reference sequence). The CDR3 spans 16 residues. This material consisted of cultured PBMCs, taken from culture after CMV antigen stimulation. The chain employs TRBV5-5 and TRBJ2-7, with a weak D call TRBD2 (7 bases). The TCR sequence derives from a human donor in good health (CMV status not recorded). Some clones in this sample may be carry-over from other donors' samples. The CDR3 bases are TGTGCCAGCAGCTGGCTCCGCGGGGGCGGAATCTACGAGCAGTACTTC. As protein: CASSWLRGGGIYEQYF.